The 15 T cell receptor beta chains below all came from one sample that was sequenced in a study of identical twins (dated by TCRdb to the mid-2010s). The library was prepared using 5' RACE. Sequencing used an Illumina HiSeq 2000. The raw public data were reprocessed by TCRdb itself: fastp quality trimming at Q25, MiXCR clonotype calling, in-frame beta chains only. Identical CDR3 protein sequences are pooled into one entry, listed with their most common genes and DNA. Present in this sample are fewer than 650,000 distinct CDR3 sequences, roughly 7.1% of which were seen just once. Of the sample, around 1.6% is held by the ten largest clones. Separately, the same data were catalogued under a study of yellow fever vaccine responses in identical twins.

Sequenced input: PBMCs. The receptor source for this set is a young woman in good health.

This clonotype has ten or more counts. The V and J genes are TRBV12-3 or TRBV12-4 and TRBJ1-5; no reliable D call. The CDR3 length is 14 residues. With 3 bases removed from V and 2 bases from J, the gap between germline ends came to 8 bases. As DNA, the CDR3 is TGTGCCAGCAGTTTTCAGGTTGGCAATCAGCCCCAGCATTTT. This sequence encodes CASSFQVGNQPQHF.

The chain carries TRBV12-3 or TRBV12-4 and TRBJ2-1; TRBD2 is a possible D gene (5 bases). This CDR3 is built from 15 residues. Trimming removed 6 bases at V and 10 bases at J, with 22 bases between. The CDR3 loop is CASSQLVSFSGEQFF. CDR3 nucleotide sequence: TGTGCCAGCAGCCAACTAGTGTCATTTTCGGGGGAGCAGTTCTTC.

Only a few counts were recorded for this clonotype. In DNA, the CDR3 is TGCGCCAGCAGCTTGGACGGGCCAGAGATGAACACTGAAGCTTTCTTT. Its translation: CASSLDGPEMNTEAFF. This chain links TRBV5-1 with TRBJ1-1; D not resolved. Germline V gene sequence: CDR1 SGHRS, CDR2 YFSETQ. V gave up 0 bases and J gave up 0 bases, with 12 bases separating them. CDR3 length: 16 amino acids.

The V and J genes are TRBV15 and TRBJ1-1, with 8 bases fitting TRBD1. The germline V gene has CDR1 LNHNV and CDR2 YYDKDF (reference sequence). This CDR3 spans 14 amino acids. J gave up 10 bases and V 3 bases, and 10 bases lay outside the gene matches. The CDR3 is CATSREGQGDGAFF. CDR3 nucleotide sequence: TGTGCCACCAGCAGGGAAGGACAGGGCGATGGAGCTTTCTTT.

This clonotype was seen repeatedly, ten times or more. CDR3 loop: CASSSPVGGAPYNEQFF. For the CDR3, the DNA is TGTGCCAGCAGCTCGCCGGTGGGAGGGGCCCCCTACAATGAGCAGTTCTTC. This chain uses TRBV5-5 with TRBJ2-1, with 7 positions matching TRBD2. Losses at the gene ends were 3 bases for V and 2 bases for J; bases not matched to a gene: 11. The CDR3 runs 17 residues. Germline values: CDR1 SGHKS, CDR2 YYEKEE (reference sequence). Drawing the rest from reference TRBV5-5 and TRBJ2-1, the complete variable domain is DAGVTQSPTHLIKTRGQQVTLRCSPISGHKSVSWYQQVLGQGPQFIFQYYEKEERGRGNFPDRFSARQFPNYSSELNVNALLLGDSALYLCASSSPVGGAPYNEQFFGPGTRLTVL.

Many counts were recorded for this clonotype. The chain is built from TRBV2 and TRBJ2-7; D assignment may be TRBD1 or TRBD2 (5 bases each). CDR1 is SNHLY, CDR2 FYNNEI, per germline. CDR3 size: 12 residues. Between the trimmed V and J ends, which lost 8 bases and 1 base, there was a span of 9 bases. The CDR3 protein is CASRDRSYEQYF. The CDR3 DNA is TGTGCCAGCCGGGACCGATCCTACGAGCAGTACTTC.

This clonotype was detected a few times. The chain recombines TRBV7-9 with TRBJ2-1; possible D gene TRBD1, 5 bases. The germline V and J ends were trimmed by 1 base and 6 bases, with 13 bases remaining between them. The length of the CDR3 is 15 residues. Germline CDR1 is SEHNR and CDR2 is FQNEAQ (reference sequence). The CDR3 reads CASSLGQSPSNEQFF. CDR3 DNA: TGTGCCAGCAGCTTAGGACAGAGCCCCTCCAATGAGCAGTTCTTC. The variable domain in full, with the rest retrieved from reference TRBV7-9 and TRBJ2-1, is DTGVSQNPRHKITKRGQNVTFRCDPISEHNRLYWYRQTLGQGPEFLTYFQNEAQLEKSRLLSDRFSAERPKGSFSTLEIQRTEQGDSAMYLCASSLGQSPSNEQFFGPGTRLTVL.

This clonotype was seen more than once but under ten times. This chain connects TRBV4-2 to TRBJ2-3, with 9 bases matching TRBD2. Germline assignment: CDR1 LGHNA and CDR2 YNFKEQ. J was trimmed by 4 bases and V by 5 bases; bases with no gene match: 7. This CDR3 contains 15 residues. CDR3 sequence: CASSFSGGRADTQYF. CDR3 coding DNA: TGTGCCAGCAGCTTCAGCGGGGGGAGGGCAGATACGCAGTATTTT.

The V and J genes are TRBV10-3 and TRBJ2-1; TRBD1 matches at 11 bases. The V gene end was trimmed by 4 bases and the J gene end by 15 bases; junction bases not matched to a gene: 11. Germline lookup yields CDR1 ENHRY and CDR2 SYGVKD. The CDR3 runs to 14 residues. CDR3 nucleotides: TGTGCCATCAGTGCCGGCGGACAGGGGGCCCGATTGTTCTTC. Its translation is CAISAGGQGARLFF.

This clonotype was counted ten times or more. The chain combines TRBV12-3 or TRBV12-4 with TRBJ2-7, with D perhaps TRBD2 (7 bases). The CDR3 extends over 16 amino acids. Trimming shortened V by 7 bases and J by 3 bases, and 22 bases separated the two germline ends. The CDR3 is CASTQGRARPGYEQYV. In DNA, the CDR3 is TGTGCCAGCACCCAGGGGAGGGCGCGACCAGGCTACGAGCAGTACGTC.

This clonotype was seen a few times. The rearrangement joins TRBV9 to TRBJ1-1, with D perhaps TRBD1 (5 bases). V dropped 6 bases and J dropped 6 bases, with 21 bases sitting between them. The CDR3 length is 15 residues. Germline CDR1 and CDR2: SGDLS and YYNGEE. The CDR3 region is CASIRLGEAGPEAFF. The DNA for the CDR3 is TGTGCCAGCATCCGGCTGGGGGAAGCAGGGCCTGAAGCTTTCTTT.

The sample holds a few counts of this clonotype. The J gene is TRBJ1-2, the V gene TRBV12-3 or TRBV12-4, with D hard to call. This CDR3 is 13 amino acids long. Trimming cost V 6 bases and J 6 bases, with 14 bases left between them. The CDR3 DNA reads TGTGCCAGCAGGCCAAGGACTCCCCATGGCTACACCTTC. Translating gives CASRPRTPHGYTF.

This clonotype was found many times. CDR3 nucleotide sequence: TGTGCCACCAGTGATAAGGAGGGCCTACAAGAGCAGTTCTTC. Protein sequence: CATSDKEGLQEQFF. V and J are TRBV24-1 and TRBJ2-1; D perhaps matches TRBD2 (6 bases). Germline V gene data show CDR1 as KGHDR and CDR2 as SFDVKD. The CDR3 is 14 amino acids. V lost 3 bases and J lost 10, with 15 bases in between.

This clonotype was detected many times. The chain recombines TRBV25-1 with TRBJ1-5; unclear D gene. This CDR3 has 14 residues. Trimming left V 2 bases short and J 1 base short, with 6 bases between. The germline gives CDR1 MGHDK, CDR2 SYGVNS. The CDR3 nucleotides are TGTGCCAGCAGTGAAGAGTGGAGCAATCAGCCCCAGCATTTT. Translation: CASSEEWSNQPQHF.

This chain joins TRBV2 and TRBJ2-1; 9 bases line up with TRBD1. CDR1 SNHLY and CDR2 FYNNEI come from the germline V gene. Trimming cost V 2 bases and J 7 bases; bases outside gene matches: 15. CDR3 size: 18 residues. CDR3 sequence reads: CASSEKIPGQGIRNEQFF. The CDR3 DNA reads as TGTGCCAGCAGTGAAAAGATTCCGGGACAGGGAATAAGGAATGAGCAGTTCTTC.